This T cell receptor beta chain was captured in a study of T-cell reconstitution after alpha-beta-depleted transplantation in children. A TCRbeta library incorporating unique molecular identifiers was prepared. One entry per CDR3 protein, called by TCRdb with MiXCR from the PCR reads. Altogether hundreds of thousands of distinct CDR3 sequences are present, approximately 15% being singletons, with the ten largest covering 0.85% to 1.3%. In its sample, this clonotype was seen many times. Germline CDR1 SGHTA, CDR2 FQGNSA. CDR3 length: 12 residues. Deletions cut 4 bases from V and 5 bases from J, with 8 bases between.

The material was PBMCs from the stem cell graft donor, obtained from the stem cell graft. The receptor was isolated from a human donor who donated a stem cell graft to a child with acute myeloid leukemia. This sequence joins TRBV7-2 and TRBJ2-5; D might be TRBD1 (6 bases). The DNA of the CDR3 is TGTGCCAGCAGCTCTACAGGGGAGACCCAGTACTTC. Amino acids: CASSSTGETQYF. Full variable domain (missing parts from reference TRBV7-2 and TRBJ2-5): GAGVSQSPSNKVTEKGKDVELRCDPISGHTALYWYRQSLGQGLEFLIYFQGNSAPDKSGLPSDRFSAERTGGSVSTLTIQRTQQEDSAVYLCASSSTGETQYFGPGTRLLVL.